Listed here is a single T cell receptor beta chain. This CDR3 is also generated by other DNA sequences in the sample. In the authors' workflow: Reference gene primer amplification yielded estimated nucleated cell counts. Sequencing was performed with immunoSEQ multiplex PCR; in TCRdb, only in-frame clones are kept and a portion is missing. That table gives V, J and clone size, and the DNA gave D and trimming. The sample carries about 160,000 clones, 65% to 90% recorded once. Seattle participants joined during active infection and were tracked over time. This sample was included in a study of blood T cell repertoires in COVID-19. The wider study: T cells, B-cell-depleted T cells, or PBMCs provided the cDNA or gDNA that served as material.

Germline trimming cut 0 bases from V and 4 bases from J; bases unmatched to any gene: 2. The length of the CDR3 is 15 residues. Per the germline V gene, CDR1 is MRHNA and CDR2 is SNTAGT. The chain links TRBV6-4 to TRBJ2-3; 9 bases agree with TRBD2. The sample was peripheral blood. The receptor comes from a woman aged 40 to 49 with COVID-19, enrolled during active disease. DNA for the CDR3: TGTGCCAGCAGTGACTCTAGCGGGGGCGCAGATACGCAGTATTTT. Translated: CASSDSSGGADTQYF.